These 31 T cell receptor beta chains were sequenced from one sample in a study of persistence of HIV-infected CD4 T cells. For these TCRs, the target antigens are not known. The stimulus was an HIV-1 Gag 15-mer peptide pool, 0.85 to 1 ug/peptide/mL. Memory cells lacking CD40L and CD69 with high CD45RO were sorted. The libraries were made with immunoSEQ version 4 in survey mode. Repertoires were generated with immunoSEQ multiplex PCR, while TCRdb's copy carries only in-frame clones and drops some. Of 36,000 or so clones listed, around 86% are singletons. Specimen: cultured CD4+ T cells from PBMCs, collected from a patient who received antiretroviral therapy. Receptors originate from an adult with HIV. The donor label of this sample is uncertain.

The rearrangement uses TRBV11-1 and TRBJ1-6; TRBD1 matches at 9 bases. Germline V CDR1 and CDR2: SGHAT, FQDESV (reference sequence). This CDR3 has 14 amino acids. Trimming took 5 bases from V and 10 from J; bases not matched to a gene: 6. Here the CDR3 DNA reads TGTGCCAGCAGCGCCCGGACAGGGGACTCACCCCTCCACTTT. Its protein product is CASSARTGDSPLHF.

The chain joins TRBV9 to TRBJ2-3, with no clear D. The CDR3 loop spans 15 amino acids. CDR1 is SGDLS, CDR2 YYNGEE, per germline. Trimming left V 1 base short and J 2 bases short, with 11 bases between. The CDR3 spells CASSVTSRYTDTQYF. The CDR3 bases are TGTGCCAGCAGCGTAACAAGTCGTTACACAGATACGCAGTATTTT.

The CDR3 bases are TGTGCCAGCAGTTTACCTAACTCCTACAATGAGCAGTTCTTC. Translation: CASSLPNSYNEQFF. The V call is TRBV27, the J call TRBJ2-1; D gene unclear. Germline-derived CDR1 and CDR2 are MNHEY and SMNVEV (reference sequence). The CDR3 has 14 residues. V lost 2 bases to trimming and J lost 0 bases, with 5 bases between them.

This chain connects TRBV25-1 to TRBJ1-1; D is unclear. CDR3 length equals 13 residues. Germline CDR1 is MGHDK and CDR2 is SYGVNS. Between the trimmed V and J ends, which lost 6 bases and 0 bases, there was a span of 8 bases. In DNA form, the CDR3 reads TGTGCCAGCAGCCTGGACGTGAACACTGAAGCTTTCTTT. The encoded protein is CASSLDVNTEAFF.

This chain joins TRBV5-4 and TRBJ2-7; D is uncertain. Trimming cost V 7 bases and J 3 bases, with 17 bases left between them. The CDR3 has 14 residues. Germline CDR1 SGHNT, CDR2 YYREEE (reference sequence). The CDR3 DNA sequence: TGTGCCAGCGCCCCCTCAGTGGCGGTCTACGAGCAGTACTTC. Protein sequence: CASAPSVAVYEQYF.

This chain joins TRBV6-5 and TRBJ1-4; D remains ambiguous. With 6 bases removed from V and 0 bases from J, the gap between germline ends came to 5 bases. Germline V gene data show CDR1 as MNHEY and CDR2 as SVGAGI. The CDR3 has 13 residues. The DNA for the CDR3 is TGTGCCAGCAGAACAACAACTAATGAAAAACTGTTTTTT. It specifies CASRTTTNEKLFF.

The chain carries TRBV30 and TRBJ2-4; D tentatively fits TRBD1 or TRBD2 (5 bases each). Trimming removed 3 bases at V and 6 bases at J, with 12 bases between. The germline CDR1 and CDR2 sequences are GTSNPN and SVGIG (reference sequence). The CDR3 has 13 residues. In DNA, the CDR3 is TGTGCCTGGAGGGGCCGGGACCCAAACATTCAGTACTTC. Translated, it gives CAWRGRDPNIQYF.

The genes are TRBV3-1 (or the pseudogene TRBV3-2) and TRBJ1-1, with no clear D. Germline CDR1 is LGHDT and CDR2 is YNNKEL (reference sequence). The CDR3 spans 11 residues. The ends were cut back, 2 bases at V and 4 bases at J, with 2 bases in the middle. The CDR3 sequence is CASSQFTEAFF. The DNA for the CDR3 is TGTGCCAGCAGCCAATTCACTGAAGCTTTCTTT.

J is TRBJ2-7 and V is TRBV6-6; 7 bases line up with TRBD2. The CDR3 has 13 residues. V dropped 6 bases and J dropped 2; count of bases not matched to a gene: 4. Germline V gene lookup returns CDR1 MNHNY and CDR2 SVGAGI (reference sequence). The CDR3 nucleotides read TGTGCCAGCAGCCTGACTAGCACCTACGAGCAGTACTTC. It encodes CASSLTSTYEQYF.

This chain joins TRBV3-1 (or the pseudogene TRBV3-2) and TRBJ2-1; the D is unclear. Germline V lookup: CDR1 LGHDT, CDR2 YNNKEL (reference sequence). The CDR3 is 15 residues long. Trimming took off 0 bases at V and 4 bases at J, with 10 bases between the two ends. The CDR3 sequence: CASSQDRTGYNEQFF. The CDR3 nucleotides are TGTGCCAGCAGCCAAGATCGGACGGGTTACAATGAGCAGTTCTTC.

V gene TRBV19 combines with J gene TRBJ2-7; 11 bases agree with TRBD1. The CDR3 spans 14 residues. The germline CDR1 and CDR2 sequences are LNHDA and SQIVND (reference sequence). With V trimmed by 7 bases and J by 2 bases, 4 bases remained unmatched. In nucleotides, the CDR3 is TGTGCCAGTACCAGGGGACAGGGGGCCTACGAGCAGTACTTC. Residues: CASTRGQGAYEQYF.

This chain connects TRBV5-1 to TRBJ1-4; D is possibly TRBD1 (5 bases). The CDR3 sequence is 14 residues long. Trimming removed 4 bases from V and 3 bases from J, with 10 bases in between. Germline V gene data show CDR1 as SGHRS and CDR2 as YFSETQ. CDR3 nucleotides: TGCGCCAGCAGCAGGGACGGAGCTAATGAAAAACTGTTTTTT. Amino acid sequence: CASSRDGANEKLFF.

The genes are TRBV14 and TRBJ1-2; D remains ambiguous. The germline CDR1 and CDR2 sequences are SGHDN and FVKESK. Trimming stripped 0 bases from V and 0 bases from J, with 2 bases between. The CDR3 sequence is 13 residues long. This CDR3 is CASSQDTNYGYTF. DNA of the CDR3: TGTGCCAGCAGCCAAGACACTAACTATGGCTACACCTTC. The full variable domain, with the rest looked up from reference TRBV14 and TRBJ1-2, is EAGVTQFPSHSVIEKGQTVTLRCDPISGHDNLYWYRRVMGKEIKFLLHFVKESKQDESGMPNNRFLAERTGGTYSTLKVQPAELEDSGVYFCASSQDTNYGYTFGSGTRLTVV.

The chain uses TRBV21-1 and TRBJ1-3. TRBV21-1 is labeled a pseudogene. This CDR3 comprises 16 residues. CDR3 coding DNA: TGTGCCAGCAGCAAGTACAGGAGGTGCTCTGGAAACACCATATATTTT. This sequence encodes CASSKYRRCSGNTIYF.

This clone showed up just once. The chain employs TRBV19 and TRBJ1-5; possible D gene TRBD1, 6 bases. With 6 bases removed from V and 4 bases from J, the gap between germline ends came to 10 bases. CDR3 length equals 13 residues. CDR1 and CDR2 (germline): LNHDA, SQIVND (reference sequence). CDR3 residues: CASSPQGNQPQHF. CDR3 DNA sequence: TGTGCCAGTAGCCCCCAGGGGAATCAGCCCCAGCATTTT. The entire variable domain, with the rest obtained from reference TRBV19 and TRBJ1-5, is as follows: DGGITQSPKYLFRKEGQNVTLSCEQNLNHDAMYWYRQDPGQGLRLIYYSQIVNDFQKGDIAEGYSVSREKKESFPLTVTSAQKNPTAFYLCASSPQGNQPQHFGDGTRLSIL.

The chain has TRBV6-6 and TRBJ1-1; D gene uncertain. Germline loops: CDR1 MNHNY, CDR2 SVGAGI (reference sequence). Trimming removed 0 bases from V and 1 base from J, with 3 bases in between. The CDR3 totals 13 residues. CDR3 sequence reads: CASSYSSNTEAFF. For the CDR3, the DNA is TGTGCCAGCAGTTACTCTTCGAACACTGAAGCTTTCTTT.

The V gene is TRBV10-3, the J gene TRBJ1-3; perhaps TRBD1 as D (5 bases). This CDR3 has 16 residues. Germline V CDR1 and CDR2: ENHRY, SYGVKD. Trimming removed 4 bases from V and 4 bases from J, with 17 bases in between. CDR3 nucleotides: TGTGCCATCAGTGCTGGTCCGTCCGGGGACGGAAACACCATATATTTT. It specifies CAISAGPSGDGNTIYF.

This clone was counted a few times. The CDR3 DNA follows: TGTGCCAGCAGCGCCTCCAGAGTGAACACTGAAGCTTTCTTT. This sequence encodes CASSASRVNTEAFF. This rearrangement joins TRBV21-1 to TRBJ1-1. TRBV21-1 is an annotated pseudogene. This CDR3 is built from 14 residues.

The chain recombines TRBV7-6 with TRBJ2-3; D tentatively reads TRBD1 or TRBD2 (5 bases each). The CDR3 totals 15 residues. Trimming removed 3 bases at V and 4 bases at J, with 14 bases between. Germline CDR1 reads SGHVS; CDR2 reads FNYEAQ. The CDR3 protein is CASSFKRDVPDTQYF. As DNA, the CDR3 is TGTGCCAGCAGCTTCAAAAGGGACGTTCCAGATACGCAGTATTTT.

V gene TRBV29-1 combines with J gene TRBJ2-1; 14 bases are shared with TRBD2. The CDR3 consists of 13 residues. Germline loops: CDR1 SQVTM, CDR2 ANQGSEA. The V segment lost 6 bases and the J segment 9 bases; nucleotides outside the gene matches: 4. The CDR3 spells CSVLTSGGGEQFF. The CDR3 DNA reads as TGCAGCGTACTGACTAGCGGGGGGGGTGAGCAGTTCTTC.

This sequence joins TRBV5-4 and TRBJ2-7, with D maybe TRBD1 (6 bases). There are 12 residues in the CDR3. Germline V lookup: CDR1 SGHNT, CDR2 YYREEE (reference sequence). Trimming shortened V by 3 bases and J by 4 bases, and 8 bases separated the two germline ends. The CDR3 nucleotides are TGTGCCAGCAGCTCACAGGGATACGAGCAGTACTTC. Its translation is CASSSQGYEQYF.

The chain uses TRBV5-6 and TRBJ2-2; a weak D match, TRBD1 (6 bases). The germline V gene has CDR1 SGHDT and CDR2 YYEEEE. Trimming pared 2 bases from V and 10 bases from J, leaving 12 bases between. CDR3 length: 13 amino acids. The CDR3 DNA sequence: TGTGCCAGCAGCTTTATCTGGGGGCTGGAGCTGTTTTTT. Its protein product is CASSFIWGLELFF.

DNA for the CDR3: TGCAGCGTTGTGGTCAGGGAAGCTTTCTTT. It encodes CSVVVREAFF. This chain links TRBV29-1 with TRBJ1-1; D is uncertain. CDR1 and CDR2 from the germline V gene are SQVTM and ANQGSEA. This CDR3 is built from 10 residues. The V and J ends lost 4 bases and 8 bases respectively, with 8 bases between them.

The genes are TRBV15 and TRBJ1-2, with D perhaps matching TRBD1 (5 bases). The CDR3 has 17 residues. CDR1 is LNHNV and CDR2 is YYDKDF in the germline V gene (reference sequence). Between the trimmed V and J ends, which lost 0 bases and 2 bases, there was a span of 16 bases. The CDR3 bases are TGTGCCACCAGCAGAGATGGAGTGGGGGGTCGGAACTATGGCTACACCTTC. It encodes CATSRDGVGGRNYGYTF.

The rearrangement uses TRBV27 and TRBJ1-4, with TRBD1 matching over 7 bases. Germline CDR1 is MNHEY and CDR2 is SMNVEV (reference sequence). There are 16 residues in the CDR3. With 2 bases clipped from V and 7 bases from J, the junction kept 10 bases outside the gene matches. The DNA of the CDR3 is TGTGCCAGCAGTTTAAGGACACGGGCAGGGGGTGAAAAACTGTTTTTT. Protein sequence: CASSLRTRAGGEKLFF.

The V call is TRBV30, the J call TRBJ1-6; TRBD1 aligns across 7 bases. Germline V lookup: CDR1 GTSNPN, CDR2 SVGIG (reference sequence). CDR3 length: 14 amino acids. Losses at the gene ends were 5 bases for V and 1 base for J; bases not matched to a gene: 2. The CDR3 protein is CAWQGGSYNSPLHF. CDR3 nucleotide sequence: TGTGCCTGGCAGGGGGGGTCCTATAATTCACCCCTCCACTTT.

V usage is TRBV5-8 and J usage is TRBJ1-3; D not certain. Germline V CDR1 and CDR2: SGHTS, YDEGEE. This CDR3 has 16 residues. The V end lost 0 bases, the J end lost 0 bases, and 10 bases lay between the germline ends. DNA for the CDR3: TGTGCCAGCAGCTTGGCCCGGCGGTCCTCTGGAAACACCATATATTTT. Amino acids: CASSLARRSSGNTIYF.

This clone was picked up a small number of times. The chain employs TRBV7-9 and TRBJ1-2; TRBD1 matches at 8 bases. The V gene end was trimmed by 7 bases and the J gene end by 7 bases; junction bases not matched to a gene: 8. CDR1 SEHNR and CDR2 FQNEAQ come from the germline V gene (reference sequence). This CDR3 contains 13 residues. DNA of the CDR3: TGTGCCAGCACCAGTCAGGGGGCTGGTGGCTACACCTTC. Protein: CASTSQGAGGYTF.

CDR3 in amino acids: CASSLVLAGGSGELFF. The CDR3 DNA reads TGCGCCAGCAGCTTGGTGCTAGCGGGGGGTTCCGGGGAGCTGTTTTTT. This chain uses TRBV5-1 with TRBJ2-2, with 11 positions matching TRBD2. V lost 0 bases and J lost 6; bases outside the gene matches: 4. The V gene's germline CDR1 is SGHRS and CDR2 YFSETQ. CDR3 length: 16 residues.

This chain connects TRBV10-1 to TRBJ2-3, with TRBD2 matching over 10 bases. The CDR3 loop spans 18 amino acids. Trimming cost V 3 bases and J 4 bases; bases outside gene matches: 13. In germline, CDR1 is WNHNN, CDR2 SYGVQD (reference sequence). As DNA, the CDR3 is TGCGCCAGCAGTGAAGGGCTAGCGGGGGCCCTAACCTCAGATACGCAGTATTTT. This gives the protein CASSEGLAGALTSDTQYF.

This CDR3 reads CASSYAGATYNSPLHF. Here the CDR3 DNA reads TGTGCCAGCAGTTACGCTGGGGCCACCTATAATTCACCCCTCCACTTT. The J gene is TRBJ1-6, the V gene TRBV6-5; maybe TRBD1 (5 bases). Germline values: CDR1 MNHEY, CDR2 SVGAGI. V lost 2 bases and J 2 bases, leaving 10 bases between the germline ends. The CDR3 extends over 16 amino acids.